The clone carrying this T cell receptor beta chain came up once. What it binds is not known. The data belong to a study of T cell responses to AZD1222 COVID-19 vaccine. The overall study: Whether given at about 4 or about 12 weeks, second doses were pooled.

Sequencing was performed with immunoSEQ multiplex PCR; in TCRdb, only in-frame clones are kept and a portion is missing. Of about 110,000 clones in the sample, 90% were seen once. The CDR3 is 14 residues long. Per germline, CDR1 LNHDA and CDR2 SQIVND (reference sequence). V was clipped by 7 bases and J by 6 bases; unmatched bases: 11. General study points: Donors, mostly white British, included more females; clonal diversity was possibly underestimated. Recipients of AZD1222 seropositive at baseline numbered only 5 or 6.

The chain couples TRBV19 to TRBJ1-1; 7 nucleotides line up with TRBD1. The starting material was peripheral blood, obtained on day 0 of AZD1222 vaccination. The TCR originated in an adult in good health. The CDR3 DNA reads as TGTGCCAGTATCCTGACAGGGCGAGGGGCTGAAGCTTTCTTT. Protein product: CASILTGRGAEAFF. The entire variable domain, with the rest obtained from reference TRBV19 and TRBJ1-1, is as follows: DGGITQSPKYLFRKEGQNVTLSCEQNLNHDAMYWYRQDPGQGLRLIYYSQIVNDFQKGDIAEGYSVSREKKESFPLTVTSAQKNPTAFYLCASILTGRGAEAFFGQGTRLTVV.